The rows below give T cell receptor beta chains drawn from one sample of a study of blood T cell repertoires in COVID-19. Assay: immunoSEQ multiplex PCR; the TCRdb copy retains only in-frame clones and omits some. The sample comprises 200,000 or so clones, 80% to 85% of which are singletons, and 7% to 9% rests with the top ten. Sequences were obtained from PBMCs or T cells enriched from blood (not recorded which). The receptors here all came from a man between 35 and 55 years old who had recovered from COVID-19. CDR3s include the opening cysteine and the closing phenylalanine or tryptophan.

>TRBJ1-1|TRBV5-4
CASSSHSQINTEAFF
>TRBJ1-2|TRBV7-2
CASSAGLHGYTF
>TRBJ1-2|TRBV5-1
CASSLSQSYGYTF
>TRBJ1-1|TRBV3-1/TRBV3-2
CASSGVGGRGEAFF
>TRBJ2-6|TRBV5-1
CASSPGNSGANVLTF
>TRBJ1-2|TRBV7-6
CASSQDRLYGYTF
>TRBJ1-2|TRBV6-5
CASSPQGEANYGYTF
>TRBJ2-1|TRBV11-2
CASSLSRAEQFF
>TRBJ1-1|TRBV11-1
CASSLARLNTEAFF
>TRBJ1-1|TRBV30
CAWSSGNTEAFF
>TRBJ1-2|TRBV10-3
CAISGTGEAGYTF
>TRBJ1-3|TRBV6-1
CASSELGALISGNTIYF
>TRBJ1-1|TRBV5-1
CASSSQGFGTEAFF
>TRBJ2-7|TRBV5-6
CASSPGSPNYEQYF
>TRBJ2-5|TRBV18
CASSRALQETQYF
>TRBJ1-6|TRBV6-2/TRBV6-3
CASSPHRGASYNSPLHF
>TRBJ1-5|TRBV5-4
CASSAGGNQPQHF
>TRBJ1-2|TRBV19
CASSVTGPANYGYTF
>TRBJ1-2|TRBV23-1
CASSHPPGQGPINYGYTF
>TRBJ2-5|TRBV20-1
CSASGETQYF
>TRBJ2-3|TRBV27
CASSLDRPPQQGTQYF
>TRBJ1-1|TRBV28
CASSLLTGDTEAFF
>TRBJ1-2|TRBV2
CASSEPGVRQAVSYGYTF
>TRBJ2-7|TRBV7-3
CASSPGGQGYEQYF
>TRBJ1-1|TRBV29-1
CSVASTGRGAEAFF
>TRBJ1-4|TRBV3-1/TRBV3-2
CASSPGLTGSEKLFF
>TRBJ2-1|TRBV11-2
CASSLSGGYNEQFF
>TRBJ1-3|TRBV28
CASSLVQGTYTIYF
>TRBJ1-1|TRBV13
CASSPTGQGDTEAFF
>TRBJ2-1|TRBV21-1
CASSNPGRGGSYNEQFF
>TRBJ2-2|TRBV11-2
CASSTQTGYLTIAGELFF
>TRBJ1-1|TRBV12-5
CASGPPARVAESEAFF
>TRBJ1-4|TRBV7-9
CASTLTGQLNEKLFF
>TRBJ1-3|TRBV29-1
CSVADLGNTIYF
>TRBJ2-3|TRBV5-6
CASSLDSTFTDTQYF
>TRBJ1-6|TRBV30
CAWSKGSPLHF
>TRBJ2-2|TRBV19
CASSIEALNTGELFF
>TRBJ1-1|TRBV19
CASRKQGITLDTEAFF
>TRBJ1-2|TRBV2
CASREQGMGGYTF
>TRBJ1-2|TRBV3-1/TRBV3-2
CASSQGQGAHYGYTF
>TRBJ2-4|TRBV30
CAWSDRETKNIQYF
>TRBJ1-3|TRBV4-2
CASSQQQSNTGNTIYF
>TRBJ1-1|TRBV7-9
CASRQNTEAFF
>TRBJ2-3|TRBV18
CASSPSRAGGADTQYF
>TRBJ1-2|TRBV19
CASSLNDRSYGYTF
>TRBJ2-1|TRBV10-2
CAALDQAYNEQFF
>TRBJ1-4|TRBV28
CASSPRLGTENEKLFF
>TRBJ1-3|TRBV6-5
CASRSTGNSGNTIYF
>TRBJ2-3|TRBV5-6
CASSPGQYTDTQYF
>TRBJ2-7|TRBV6-4
CASSEPTSGGYEQYF
>TRBJ1-2|TRBV28
CASRGQGAQPNYGYTF
>TRBJ1-6|TRBV11-2
CASSEDSYSPLHF
>TRBJ2-7|TRBV28
CASSFSEQYF